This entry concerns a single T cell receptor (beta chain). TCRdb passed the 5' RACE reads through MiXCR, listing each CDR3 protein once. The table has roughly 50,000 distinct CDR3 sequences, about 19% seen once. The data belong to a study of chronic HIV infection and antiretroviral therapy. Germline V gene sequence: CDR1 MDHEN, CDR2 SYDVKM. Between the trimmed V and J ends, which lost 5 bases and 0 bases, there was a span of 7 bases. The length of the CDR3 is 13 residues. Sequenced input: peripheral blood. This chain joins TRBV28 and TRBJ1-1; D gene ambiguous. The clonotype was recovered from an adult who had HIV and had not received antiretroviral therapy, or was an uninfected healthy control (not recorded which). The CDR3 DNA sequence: TGTGCCAGCAGTGGACCGTTGAACACTGAAGCTTTCTTT. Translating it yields CASSGPLNTEAFF.